The present T cell receptor (beta chain) was sequenced within a study of Ad26.COV2.S vaccination and SARS-CoV-2 variants. In the study overall: The study gave Ad26.COV2.S intramuscularly, once or twice 56 days apart.

Method: immunoSEQ multiplex PCR; TCRdb's copy keeps in-frame clones and lacks some. This table holds under 500,000 clones, roughly 90% found once. CDR1 and CDR2 from the germline V gene are SQVTM and ANQGSEA. This CDR3 is built from 15 residues. Regarding treatment: around 19 received Ad26.COV2.S at low or high dose, single or two shots; about five received placebo; per-sample allocation not given. Sampling happened 63 days after the first vaccine or placebo injection. On this clone itself: Sequence at one end of the junction differs from germline and may be a read error.

This chain uses TRBV29-1 with TRBJ2-1; 10 bases match TRBD2. The starting material was peripheral blood, obtained in a trial of Ad26.COV2.S vaccine versus placebo. The TCR comes from a person aged 18-65 years who received the Ad26.COV2.S COVID-19 vaccine or a placebo. CDR3 in DNA: TGCAGCGCTGAAAAGCGGGGGGGACCCTACAATGAGCAGTTCTTC. This codes for CSAEKRGGPYNEQFF.